A single sample gave rise to the 22 T cell receptor beta chains below, sequenced in a study of spatial heterogeneity in lung cancer. TCRdb called the 5' RACE reads again in MiXCR, with one record for every CDR3 protein. The sample holds 15,000 to 20,000 distinct CDR3 sequences, 9.2% seen once. The time point denotes: blood at routine non-recurrence follow-up after resection. Specimen: PBMCs, collected at follow-up. The receptor set was obtained from a male donor with early-stage non-small cell lung cancer.

This clonotype showed up many times. This chain uses TRBV4-1 with TRBJ2-3; 9 bases agree with TRBD2. Per germline, CDR1 MGHRA and CDR2 YSYEKL. This CDR3 is 17 amino acids long. The J segment lost 2 bases and the V segment lost 4 bases, leaving 10 bases of the junction unmatched. CDR3: CASSPVASGGTTDTQYF. As DNA, the CDR3 is TGCGCCAGCAGCCCAGTAGCGAGCGGGGGGACCACAGATACGCAGTATTTT.

This clonotype was counted at least ten times. Here the CDR3 reads CASSPGTGGKTQYF. The CDR3 coding sequence is TGTGCCAGCAGTCCCGGGACAGGAGGAAAGACCCAGTACTTC. This chain links TRBV13 with TRBJ2-5; 8 bases are shared with TRBD1. With 6 bases clipped from V and 6 bases from J, the junction kept 9 bases outside the gene matches. Germline values: CDR1 PRHDT, CDR2 FYEKMQ (reference sequence). This CDR3 has 14 residues.

This clonotype is medium-sized in the sample. This sequence joins TRBV5-6 and TRBJ2-7; D unresolved. V was clipped by 0 bases and J by 4 bases, with 5 bases between them. The CDR3 extends over 12 amino acids. Germline lookup yields CDR1 SGHDT and CDR2 YYEEEE. DNA for the CDR3: TGTGCCAGCAGCTTGGTCGGTTACGAGCAGTACTTC. Protein product: CASSLVGYEQYF.

At least ten counts were recorded for this clonotype. The chain joins TRBV6-5 to TRBJ2-7; D is possibly TRBD2 (6 bases). Germline CDR1 and CDR2: MNHEY and SVGAGI. The CDR3 runs 14 residues. Between the trimmed V and J ends, which lost 6 bases and 4 bases, there was a span of 16 bases. CDR3 in amino acids: CASSQRPGRYEQYF. Here the CDR3 DNA reads TGTGCCAGCAGCCAACGTCCGGGGAGGTACGAGCAGTACTTC.

The J gene is TRBJ2-3, the V gene TRBV29-1, with 8 bases identical to TRBD2. With 1 base clipped from V and 0 bases from J, the junction kept 6 bases outside the gene matches. Germline V lookup: CDR1 SQVTM, CDR2 ANQGSEA. This CDR3 has 16 residues. The chain's CDR3 is CSVEASGLASTDTQYF. CDR3 nucleotide sequence: TGCAGCGTTGAAGCGAGCGGACTAGCAAGCACAGATACGCAGTATTTT.

This clonotype was counted a few times. The chain couples TRBV6-2 or TRBV6-3 to TRBJ1-1; TRBD1 is a possible D gene (5 bases). Per the germline V gene, CDR1 is MNHEY and CDR2 is SVGEGT. Trimming removed 4 bases at V and 1 base at J, with 16 bases between. The CDR3 length is 16 residues. The CDR3 loop is CASSLPPGRQNTEAFF. The CDR3 nucleotides read TGTGCCAGCAGTTTACCCCCGGGACGACAGAACACTGAAGCTTTCTTT.

At least ten counts were recorded for this clonotype. The J gene is TRBJ2-1, the V gene TRBV12-3 or TRBV12-4; either TRBD1 or TRBD2 may fit D (5 bases each). This CDR3 contains 20 residues. V was trimmed by 0 bases and J by 7 bases, leaving 28 bases between them. The CDR3 nucleotides read TGTGCCAGCAGTTTAGCCCAGGGTTCTTTAGAGGGGTCTCTGGAAAATGAGCAGTTCTTC. Protein: CASSLAQGSLEGSLENEQFF.

CDR3 DNA sequence: TGTGCCAGTAGCCCAGGTTATAGCAATCAGCCCCAGCATTTT. Protein product: CASSPGYSNQPQHF. The chain is built from TRBV19 and TRBJ1-5; D gene ambiguous. Germline-derived CDR1 and CDR2 are LNHDA and SQIVND (reference sequence). There are 14 residues in the CDR3. V lost 6 bases and J lost 0, with 9 bases in between.

In the case of this clonotype: At one of its ends the junction is not consistent with the germline gene, which may arise from a read error. The chain is built from TRBV7-9 and TRBJ1-1; possible D gene TRBD1, 5 bases. Germline CDR1 reads SEHNR; CDR2 reads FQNEAQ (reference sequence). The CDR3 length is 17 residues. The CDR3 DNA sequence: TGTGCCAACAGCTCGATTCAGGGAACCCCCATGAACACTGAAGCTTTCTTT. It yields the protein CANSSIQGTPMNTEAFF.

Many counts were recorded for this clonotype. The rearrangement uses TRBV27 and TRBJ2-7, with 7 bases aligning to TRBD1. Germline CDR1 is MNHEY and CDR2 is SMNVEV (reference sequence). The CDR3 sequence is 15 residues long. The V gene end was trimmed by 6 bases and the J gene end by 1 base; junction bases not matched to a gene: 9. Written as DNA, the CDR3 is TGTGCCAGCAGCGCACCGGGACAGAGTTCCTACGAGCAGTACTTC. Protein product: CASSAPGQSSYEQYF.

There are many counts of this clonotype. The chain has TRBV4-1 and TRBJ2-1; TRBD2 matches 7 bases. Germline lookup yields CDR1 MGHRA and CDR2 YSYEKL. This CDR3 is built from 17 residues. V trimming: 2 bases; J trimming: 1 base; junction bases outside the gene matches: 8. CDR3: CASSQSRTRPSYNEQFF. In DNA, the CDR3 is TGCGCCAGCAGCCAATCTCGGACTAGACCTTCCTACAATGAGCAGTTCTTC.

The V and J genes are TRBV11-2 and TRBJ2-1; perhaps TRBD1 as D (5 bases). The CDR3 covers 15 residues. Germline CDR1 is SGHAT and CDR2 is FQNNGV. V lost 1 base and J 5 bases, leaving 12 bases between the germline ends. The CDR3: CASSLVSGRHNEQFF. The CDR3 region has the DNA TGTGCCAGCAGCTTAGTTTCAGGGCGCCACAATGAGCAGTTCTTC. The whole variable domain, filled in from reference TRBV11-2 and TRBJ2-1, reads EAGVAQSPRYKIIEKRQSVAFWCNPISGHATLYWYQQILGQGPKLLIQFQNNGVVDDSQLPKDRFSAERLKGVDSTLKIQPAKLEDSAVYLCASSLVSGRHNEQFFGPGTRLTVL.

This clonotype has ten or more counts. The chain recombines TRBV20-1 with TRBJ2-7; 11 bases fit TRBD2. Germline lookup yields CDR1 DFQATT and CDR2 SNEGSKA (reference sequence). This CDR3 region has 12 residues. The trim removed 6 bases at V and 7 bases at J, leaving 5 bases unmatched. CDR3 amino acids: CSAQRTSGEQYF. The CDR3 bases are TGCAGTGCGCAGAGGACTAGCGGGGAGCAGTACTTC.

In this sample, this clonotype is medium-sized (0.01 to 0.1%). This rearrangement joins TRBV5-4 to TRBJ2-2; D is unclear. The V end was cut by 0 bases, the J end by 6 bases, with 9 bases between. The germline V gene has CDR1 SGHNT and CDR2 YYREEE (reference sequence). The CDR3 runs 14 residues. CDR3 sequence (DNA): TGTGCCAGCAGCTTGGTTGGGGAAGCCGGGGAGCTGTTTTTT. Encoded protein: CASSLVGEAGELFF.

The table lists this clonotype with many counts. The CDR3 loop reads CASSQGRGAQETQYF. CDR3 nucleotide sequence: TGTGCCAGCAGCCAAGGACGGGGGGCCCAAGAGACCCAGTACTTC. V gene TRBV3-1 combines with J gene TRBJ2-5; possibly TRBD2 for D (7 bases). V lost 1 base and J 1 base, leaving 10 bases between the germline ends. Germline V gene lookup returns CDR1 LGHDT and CDR2 YNNKEL (reference sequence). The CDR3 length is 15 residues.

The sample holds many counts of this clonotype. DNA of the CDR3: TGTGCCAGCAGAAGTTTGATAGACTCGAGCTCCTACGAGCAGTACTTC. Residues: CASRSLIDSSSYEQYF. The chain combines TRBV27 with TRBJ2-7; D gene uncertain. Deletions cut 6 bases from V and 0 bases from J, with 18 bases between. Germline V gene lookup returns CDR1 MNHEY and CDR2 SMNVEV (reference sequence). The CDR3 is 16 amino acids.

This clonotype is deemed medium-sized. This chain joins TRBV4-2 and TRBJ2-3; a possible D gene is TRBD1 (6 bases). Germline assignment: CDR1 LGHNA and CDR2 YNFKEQ. V lost 0 bases and J 6 bases, leaving 13 bases between the germline ends. CDR3 size: 15 residues. Here the CDR3 reads CASSQETGFSDTQYF. Here the CDR3 DNA reads TGTGCCAGCAGCCAAGAAACAGGGTTTTCTGATACGCAGTATTTT.

In its sample, this clonotype was seen many times. The genes are TRBV2 and TRBJ1-5, with 8 bases lining up with TRBD1. Germline CDR1 is SNHLY and CDR2 is FYNNEI. J lost 6 bases, V lost 4 bases, and 5 bases had no gene match. This CDR3 spans 14 amino acids. This chain's CDR3 is CASSGTGGAQPQHF. CDR3 nucleotide sequence: TGTGCCAGCAGTGGAACAGGGGGAGCTCAGCCCCAGCATTTT.

This clonotype is medium-sized by share. V gene TRBV5-1 combines with J gene TRBJ2-1; 7 nucleotides align to TRBD2. Germline trimming cut 0 bases from V and 5 bases from J; bases unmatched to any gene: 2. Germline CDR1 and CDR2: SGHRS and YFSETQ. CDR3 length: 14 residues. The CDR3 spells CASSLGGTNNEQFF. DNA for the CDR3: TGCGCCAGCAGCTTGGGCGGGACTAACAATGAGCAGTTCTTC.

This clonotype was counted at least ten times. The chain employs TRBV20-1 and TRBJ2-7; no definite D call. This CDR3 contains 14 residues. Germline lookup yields CDR1 DFQATT and CDR2 SNEGSKA (reference sequence). Trimming pared 0 bases from V and 0 bases from J, leaving 9 bases between. The CDR3 nucleotides are TGCAGTGCTAGAGAAATGGGCTACTCCTACGAGCAGTACTTC. Translated: CSAREMGYSYEQYF.

This clonotype was seen only once. The junction departs from the called germline gene at one end, perhaps through a read error. The chain joins TRBV12-3 or TRBV12-4 to TRBJ2-3; D is unclear. The CDR3 runs to 15 residues. Here the CDR3 DNA reads TGTGCCAGCAGGGCCCGGACGGCCCGCGCAGATATGCAGTATTTT. It encodes CASRARTARADMQYF.

This clonotype was seen many times. The rearrangement joins TRBV7-9 to TRBJ2-3, with 9 positions matching TRBD2. J was trimmed by 0 bases and V by 7 bases; bases with no gene match: 2. This CDR3 comprises 14 residues. Per germline, CDR1 SEHNR and CDR2 FQNEAQ (reference sequence). Here the CDR3 DNA reads TGTGCCAGCACCGGGACTAGCAGCACAGATACGCAGTATTTT. Translation: CASTGTSSTDTQYF.